The 22 T cell receptor beta chains below all came from one sample that was sequenced in a study of T cell changes during pregnancy in multiple sclerosis. TCRdb keeps only in-frame clones here, not all; method: immunoSEQ multiplex PCR. The data hold around 80,000 clones, with 92% observed a single time. Specimen: peripheral blood, collected before pregnancy. These receptors were taken from a female donor with multiple sclerosis, enrolled in a pregnancy study.

The V gene is TRBV27, the J gene TRBJ2-7; D remains unclear. Looked up from germline, CDR1 is MNHEY and CDR2 is SMNVEV (reference sequence). The ends were cut back, 4 bases at V and 3 bases at J, with 10 bases in the middle. The CDR3 is 13 residues long. CDR3 sequence: CASSSLMSYEQYF. CDR3 nucleotides: TGTGCCAGCAGTTCGTTAATGAGCTACGAGCAGTACTTC.

V gene TRBV28 combines with J gene TRBJ2-7; 7 bases align to TRBD1. The trim removed 2 bases at V and 2 bases at J, leaving 6 bases unmatched. The germline V gene encodes CDR1 MDHEN and CDR2 SYDVKM. The CDR3 runs 15 residues. The CDR3 is CASSLGDSVTYEQYF. As DNA, the CDR3 is TGTGCCAGCAGTTTAGGGGACAGTGTTACCTACGAGCAGTACTTC.

V gene TRBV13 combines with J gene TRBJ2-1; 9 positions agree with TRBD2. The CDR3 has 14 residues. The trim removed 9 bases at V and 7 bases at J, leaving 10 bases unmatched. The germline V gene has CDR1 PRHDT and CDR2 FYEKMQ (reference sequence). The CDR3 DNA reads as TGTGCCAGTCTTTCGGGACTAGCTAGGAATGAGCAGTTCTTC. It translates to CASLSGLARNEQFF. The full variable domain, rest sourced from reference TRBV13 and TRBJ2-1, is AAGVIQSPRHLIKEKRETATLKCYPIPRHDTVYWYQQGPGQDPQFLISFYEKMQSDKGSIPDRFSAQQFSDYHSELNMSSLELGDSALYFCASLSGLARNEQFFGPGTRLTVL.

This clone was picked up one time. The chain recombines TRBV5-1 with TRBJ2-7; possibly TRBD2 for D (5 bases). This CDR3 is 13 amino acids long. V was cut by 5 bases and J by 3 bases, with 12 bases left in between. Germline V gene lookup returns CDR1 SGHRS and CDR2 YFSETQ. Here the CDR3 reads CASRRSEGYEQYF. The CDR3 DNA reads TGCGCCAGCAGGAGGAGCGAGGGCTACGAGCAGTACTTC.

The chain uses TRBV7-9 and TRBJ2-1, with D perhaps TRBD2 (5 bases). The V and J ends lost 11 bases and 6 bases respectively, with 20 bases between them. Germline V lookup: CDR1 SEHNR, CDR2 FQNEAQ (reference sequence). The CDR3 has 14 amino acids. The DNA of the CDR3 is TGTGCCGGTAGTAGCGATCAGAGGCCCAATGAGCAGTTCTTC. Translation: CAGSSDQRPNEQFF.

This chain connects TRBV20-1 to TRBJ1-2; D call uncertain. The CDR3 extends over 9 amino acids. The germline gives CDR1 DFQATT, CDR2 SNEGSKA (reference sequence). V dropped 4 bases and J dropped 5 bases, with 2 bases sitting between them. In DNA form, the CDR3 reads TGCAGTGCTATATATGGCTACACCTTC. This encodes CSAIYGYTF.

The J gene is TRBJ2-1, the V gene TRBV14; TRBD2 is a possible D gene (6 bases). Germline loops: CDR1 SGHDN, CDR2 FVKESK. Between the trimmed V and J ends, which lost 0 bases and 9 bases, there was a span of 18 bases. CDR3 length: 16 residues. DNA of the CDR3: TGTGCCAGCAGCCAAGAAATCGCGGGGACCGGTAGTGAGCAGTTCTTC. This gives the protein CASSQEIAGTGSEQFF.

This sequence joins TRBV13 and TRBJ1-1; D not certain. The V gene's germline CDR1 is PRHDT and CDR2 FYEKMQ (reference sequence). This CDR3 region has 14 residues. The germline V and J ends were trimmed by 6 bases and 6 bases, with 17 bases remaining between them. CDR3 protein: CASRISGGSAEAFF. CDR3 coding DNA: TGTGCCAGCAGAATTAGCGGCGGATCCGCTGAAGCTTTCTTT.

The rearrangement uses TRBV5-1 and TRBJ2-1; 11 bases map to TRBD2. CDR3 length equals 19 residues. J was trimmed by 4 bases and V by 4 bases; bases with no gene match: 16. CDR1 SGHRS and CDR2 YFSETQ come from the germline V gene. CDR3 amino acids: CASSPSRTSGLGRYNEQFF. The CDR3 DNA is TGCGCCAGCAGCCCTTCCCGGACTAGCGGGCTGGGGAGGTACAATGAGCAGTTCTTC.

The J gene is TRBJ2-2, the V gene TRBV1; no check of the table's D call, TRBD2, against the DNA was made. TRBV1 is a recognized pseudogene. There are 15 residues in the CDR3. In DNA form, the CDR3 reads TGCACCAGCAGCCAAGATTGGGGGGGCTCCCGGGAGCTGTTTTTT. It translates to CTSSQDWGGSRELFF.

V is TRBV13 and J is TRBJ2-1; 9 positions agree with TRBD2. The CDR3 covers 17 residues. Germline CDR1 is PRHDT and CDR2 is FYEKMQ (reference sequence). Trimming took 0 bases from V and 4 from J; bases not matched to a gene: 7. The CDR3 loop reads CASSLGRLAVGYNEQFF. The DNA for the CDR3 is TGTGCCAGCAGCTTAGGCAGACTAGCGGTGGGATACAATGAGCAGTTCTTC.

The chain employs TRBV15 and TRBJ2-7; 8 nucleotides align to TRBD1. The germline V gene encodes CDR1 LNHNV and CDR2 YYDKDF (reference sequence). CDR3 length equals 15 residues. V was clipped by 5 bases and J by 0 bases; unmatched bases: 6. CDR3 sequence reads: CATSVDRVPSYEQYF. As DNA, the CDR3 is TGTGCCACCAGCGTGGACAGGGTCCCCTCCTACGAGCAGTACTTC.

V usage is TRBV27 and J usage is TRBJ2-1; 7 nucleotides agree with TRBD2. The CDR3 is made up of 16 amino acids. Trimming took 5 bases from V and 7 from J; bases not matched to a gene: 14. Germline assignment: CDR1 MNHEY and CDR2 SMNVEV (reference sequence). The DNA of the CDR3 is TGTGCCAGCAGTCACAGTAGCGGGCTCTTCGGGAATGAGCAGTTCTTC. Translation gives CASSHSSGLFGNEQFF.

The gene calls are TRBV6-5 and TRBJ2-7; 10 bases map to TRBD2. Germline V gene lookup returns CDR1 MNHEY and CDR2 SVGAGI. This CDR3 has 13 amino acids. Trimming took 4 bases from V and 3 from J; bases not matched to a gene: 0. CDR3 in amino acids: CASSLAGGYEQYF. In nucleotides, the CDR3 is TGTGCCAGCAGTTTAGCGGGAGGCTACGAGCAGTACTTC.

This chain uses TRBV9 with TRBJ2-1; TRBD1 might be the D (6 bases). The V gene lost 5 bases and the J gene lost 5 bases, with 14 bases spanning the gap. The germline CDR1 and CDR2 sequences are SGDLS and YYNGEE. The CDR3 has 14 residues. DNA of the CDR3: TGTGCCAGCAGGGCTGGGGGCGGAAACAATGAGCAGTTCTTC. Its translation is CASRAGGGNNEQFF.

The rearrangement uses TRBV29-1 and TRBJ2-7, with 13 bases that match TRBD2. V shed 6 bases and J 10 bases; nucleotides not matched to a gene: 6. Germline V gene sequence: CDR1 SQVTM, CDR2 ANQGSEA. There are 12 residues in the CDR3. CDR3 bases: TGCAGCGTCCCGGGACTAGCGGGACAACAGTACTTC. This sequence encodes CSVPGLAGQQYF.

This chain uses TRBV19 with TRBJ2-7, with TRBD1 matching over 7 bases. The germline V gene encodes CDR1 LNHDA and CDR2 SQIVND (reference sequence). With V trimmed by 5 bases and J by 2 bases, 6 bases remained unmatched. CDR3 length: 14 amino acids. The CDR3 sequence is CASSLRQGPYEQYF. The CDR3 coding sequence is TGTGCCAGTAGTCTCCGACAGGGTCCCTACGAGCAGTACTTC.

J is TRBJ2-4 and V is TRBV28, with a weak D call TRBD2 (6 bases). The CDR3 runs 13 residues. V lost 2 bases and J lost 8, with 10 bases in between. Germline loops: CDR1 MDHEN, CDR2 SYDVKM. The CDR3 spells CASSLVGGHIQYF. The DNA of the CDR3 is TGTGCCAGCAGTTTAGTGGGGGGTCACATTCAGTACTTC.

V is TRBV9 and J is TRBJ2-5; D is possibly TRBD2 (6 bases). The CDR3 totals 13 residues. The germline CDR1 and CDR2 sequences are SGDLS and YYNGEE. V lost 4 bases and J 0 bases, leaving 7 bases between the germline ends. CDR3: CASSRGNQETQYF. DNA for the CDR3: TGTGCCAGCAGCCGGGGGAACCAAGAGACCCAGTACTTC.

V gene TRBV11-3 combines with J gene TRBJ2-1; 11 bases line up with TRBD2. The CDR3 has 15 residues. The ends lost 4 bases at V and 5 bases at J; junction bases unmatched: 4. Germline loops: CDR1 SGHNT, CDR2 YENEEA. Here the CDR3 DNA reads TGTGCCAGCAGCTCAGGGGGACTAGCGGACAATGAGCAGTTCTTC. Protein: CASSSGGLADNEQFF. Based on the CDR3 plus reference TRBV11-3 and TRBJ2-1, the full variable domain is EAGVVQSPRYKIIEKKQPVAFWCNPISGHNTLYWYLQNLGQGPELLIRYENEEAVDDSQLPKDRFSAERLKGVDSTLKIQPAELGDSAVYLCASSSGGLADNEQFFGPGTRLTVL.

The J gene is TRBJ2-2, the V gene TRBV19; 9 bases agree with TRBD2. Germline loops: CDR1 LNHDA, CDR2 SQIVND (reference sequence). This CDR3 comprises 15 residues. V dropped 7 bases and J dropped 0; count of bases not matched to a gene: 3. CDR3 nucleotides: TGTGCCAGTACGACTAGCGGATCGAACACCGGGGAGCTGTTTTTT. Encoded protein: CASTTSGSNTGELFF.

The rearrangement joins TRBV6-1 to TRBJ1-2; D might be TRBD1 (5 bases). The CDR3 runs to 13 residues. V was cut by 2 bases and J by 5 bases, with 9 bases left in between. CDR1 is MNHNS, CDR2 SASEGT, per germline. The CDR3 loop reads CASSEWGGYGYTF. The CDR3 coding sequence is TGTGCCAGCAGTGAATGGGGGGGATATGGCTACACCTTC.